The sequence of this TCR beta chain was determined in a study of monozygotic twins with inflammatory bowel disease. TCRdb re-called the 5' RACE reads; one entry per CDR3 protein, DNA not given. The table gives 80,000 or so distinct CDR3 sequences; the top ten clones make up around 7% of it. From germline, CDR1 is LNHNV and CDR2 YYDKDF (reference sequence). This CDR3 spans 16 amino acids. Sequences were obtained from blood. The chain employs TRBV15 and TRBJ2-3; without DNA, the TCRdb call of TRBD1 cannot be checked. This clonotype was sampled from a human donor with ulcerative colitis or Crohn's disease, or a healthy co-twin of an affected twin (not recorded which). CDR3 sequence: CATSSDRPRPTDTQYF.